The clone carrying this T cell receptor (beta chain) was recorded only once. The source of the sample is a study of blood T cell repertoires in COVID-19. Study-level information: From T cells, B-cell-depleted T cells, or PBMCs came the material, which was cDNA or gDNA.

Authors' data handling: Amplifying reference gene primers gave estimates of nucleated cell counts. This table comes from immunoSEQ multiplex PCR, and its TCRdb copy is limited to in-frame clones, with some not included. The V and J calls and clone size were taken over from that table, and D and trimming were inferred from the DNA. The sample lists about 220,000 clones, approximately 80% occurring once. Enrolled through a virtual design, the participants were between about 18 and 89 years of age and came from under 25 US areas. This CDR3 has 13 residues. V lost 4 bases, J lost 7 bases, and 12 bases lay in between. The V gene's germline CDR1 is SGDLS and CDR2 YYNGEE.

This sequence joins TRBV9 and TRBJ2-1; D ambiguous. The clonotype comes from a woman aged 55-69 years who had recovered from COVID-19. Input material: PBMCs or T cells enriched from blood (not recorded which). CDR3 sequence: CASSPFSNNEQFF. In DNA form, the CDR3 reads TGTGCCAGCAGCCCCTTTAGTAATAATGAGCAGTTCTTC. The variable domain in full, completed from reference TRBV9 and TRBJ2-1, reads DSGVTQTPKHLITATGQRVTLRCSPRSGDLSVYWYQQSLDQGLQFLIQYYNGEERAKGNILERFSAQQFPDLHSELNLSSLELGDSALYFCASSPFSNNEQFFGPGTRLTVL.